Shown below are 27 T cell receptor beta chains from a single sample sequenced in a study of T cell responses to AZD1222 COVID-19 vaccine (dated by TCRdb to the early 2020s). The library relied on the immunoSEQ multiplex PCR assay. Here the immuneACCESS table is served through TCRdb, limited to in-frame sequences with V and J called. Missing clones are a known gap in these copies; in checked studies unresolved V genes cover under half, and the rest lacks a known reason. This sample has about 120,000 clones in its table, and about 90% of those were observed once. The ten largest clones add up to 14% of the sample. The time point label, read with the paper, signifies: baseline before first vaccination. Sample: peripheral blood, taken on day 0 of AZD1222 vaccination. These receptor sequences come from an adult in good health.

The CDR3 here is CASSLNGYYGYTF. CDR3 nucleotides: TGTGCCAGCAGTTTGAATGGGTACTATGGCTACACCTTC. This rearrangement joins TRBV28 to TRBJ1-2; the D is unclear. The CDR3 loop spans 13 amino acids. V was pared by 3 bases and J by 3 bases, with 8 bases between. Germline V gives CDR1 MDHEN, CDR2 SYDVKM.

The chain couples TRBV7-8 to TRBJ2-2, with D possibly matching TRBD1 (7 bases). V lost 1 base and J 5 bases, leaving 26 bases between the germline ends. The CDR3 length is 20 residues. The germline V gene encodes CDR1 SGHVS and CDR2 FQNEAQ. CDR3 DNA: TGTGCCAGCAGCTTAGATGGTGGAGGGGACAGTCAACCTTATACCGGGGAGCTGTTTTTT. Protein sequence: CASSLDGGGDSQPYTGELFF.

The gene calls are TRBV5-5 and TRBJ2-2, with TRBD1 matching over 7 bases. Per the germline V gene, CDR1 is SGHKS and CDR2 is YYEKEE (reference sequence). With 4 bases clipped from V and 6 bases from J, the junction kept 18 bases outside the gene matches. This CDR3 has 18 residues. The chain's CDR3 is CASSGGLTGISPAGELFF. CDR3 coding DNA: TGTGCCAGCAGCGGGGGATTGACAGGGATCAGTCCAGCCGGGGAGCTGTTTTTT.

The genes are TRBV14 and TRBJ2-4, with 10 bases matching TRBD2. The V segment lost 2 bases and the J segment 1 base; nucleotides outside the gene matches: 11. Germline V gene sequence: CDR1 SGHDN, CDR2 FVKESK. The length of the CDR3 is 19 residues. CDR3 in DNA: TGTGCCAGCAGCCAATATCCTAGCGGGAGTAGTAGGGCCAAAAACATTCAGTACTTC. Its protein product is CASSQYPSGSSRAKNIQYF.

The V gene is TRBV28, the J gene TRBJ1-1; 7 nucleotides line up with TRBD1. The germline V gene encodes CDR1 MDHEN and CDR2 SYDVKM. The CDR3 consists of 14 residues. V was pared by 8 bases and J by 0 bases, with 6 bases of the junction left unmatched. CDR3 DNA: TGTGCCAGCGCCCAGGGGGGCATGAACACTGAAGCTTTCTTT. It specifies CASAQGGMNTEAFF.

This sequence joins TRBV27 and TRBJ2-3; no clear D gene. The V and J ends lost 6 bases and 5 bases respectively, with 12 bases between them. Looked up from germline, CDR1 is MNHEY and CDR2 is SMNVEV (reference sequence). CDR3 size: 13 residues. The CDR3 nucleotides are TGTGCCAGCAGCACATATGTTGGAGATACGCAGTATTTT. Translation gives CASSTYVGDTQYF.

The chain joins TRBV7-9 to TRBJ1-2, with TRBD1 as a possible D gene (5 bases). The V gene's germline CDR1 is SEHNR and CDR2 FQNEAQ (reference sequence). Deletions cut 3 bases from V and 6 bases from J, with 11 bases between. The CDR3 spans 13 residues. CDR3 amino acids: CASSLSGPDGYTF. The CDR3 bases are TGTGCCAGCAGCTTGTCAGGGCCCGATGGCTACACCTTC.

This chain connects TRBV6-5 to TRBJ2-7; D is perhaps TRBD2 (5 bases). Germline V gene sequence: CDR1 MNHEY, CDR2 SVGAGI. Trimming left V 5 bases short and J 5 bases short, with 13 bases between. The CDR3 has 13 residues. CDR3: CASSHGEFDEQYF. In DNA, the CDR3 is TGTGCCAGCAGTCACGGGGAGTTCGACGAGCAGTACTTC.

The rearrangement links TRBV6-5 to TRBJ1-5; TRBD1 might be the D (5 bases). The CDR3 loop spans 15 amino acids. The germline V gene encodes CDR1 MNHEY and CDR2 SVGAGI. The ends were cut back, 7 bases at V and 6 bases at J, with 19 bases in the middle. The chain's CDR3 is CASKLRVGEGQPQHF. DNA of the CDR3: TGTGCCAGCAAACTTCGCGTAGGGGAGGGTCAGCCCCAGCATTTT.

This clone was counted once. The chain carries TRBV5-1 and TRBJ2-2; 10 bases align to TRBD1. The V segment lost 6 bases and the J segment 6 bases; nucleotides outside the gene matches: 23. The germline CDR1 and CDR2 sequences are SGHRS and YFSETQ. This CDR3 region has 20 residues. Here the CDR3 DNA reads TGCGCCAGCAACCCTTTGGACCGAACCGGGACAGGGGTGTTCGCCGGGGAGCTGTTTTTT. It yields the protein CASNPLDRTGTGVFAGELFF.

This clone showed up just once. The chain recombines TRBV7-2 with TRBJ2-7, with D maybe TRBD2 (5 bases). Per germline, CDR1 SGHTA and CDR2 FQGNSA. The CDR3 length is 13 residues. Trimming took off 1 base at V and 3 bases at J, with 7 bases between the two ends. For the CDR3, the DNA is TGTGCCAGCAGCTTAGGGGAGAGCTACGAGCAGTACTTC. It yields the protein CASSLGESYEQYF. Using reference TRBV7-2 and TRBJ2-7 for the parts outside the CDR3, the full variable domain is GAGVSQSPSNKVTEKGKDVELRCDPISGHTALYWYRQSLGQGLEFLIYFQGNSAPDKSGLPSDRFSAERTGGSVSTLTIQRTQQEDSAVYLCASSLGESYEQYFGPGTRLTVT.

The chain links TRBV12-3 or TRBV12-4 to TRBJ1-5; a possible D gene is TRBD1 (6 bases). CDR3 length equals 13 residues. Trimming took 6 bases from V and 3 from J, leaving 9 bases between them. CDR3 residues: CASRDSINQPQHF. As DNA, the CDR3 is TGTGCCAGCAGGGACAGTATCAATCAGCCCCAGCATTTT.

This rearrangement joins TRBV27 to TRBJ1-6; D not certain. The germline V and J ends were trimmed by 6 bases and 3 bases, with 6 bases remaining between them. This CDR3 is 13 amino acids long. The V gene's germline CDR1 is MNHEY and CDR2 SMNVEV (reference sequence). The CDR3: CASRVVYNSPLHF. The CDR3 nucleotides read TGTGCCAGCAGGGTTGTCTATAATTCACCCCTCCACTTT.

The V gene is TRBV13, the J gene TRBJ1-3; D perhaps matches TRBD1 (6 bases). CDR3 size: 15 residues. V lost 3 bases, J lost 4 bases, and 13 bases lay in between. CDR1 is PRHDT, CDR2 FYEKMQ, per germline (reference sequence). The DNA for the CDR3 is TGTGCCAGCAGCTTCGAACAGGGAAACGGAAACACCATATATTTT. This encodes CASSFEQGNGNTIYF.

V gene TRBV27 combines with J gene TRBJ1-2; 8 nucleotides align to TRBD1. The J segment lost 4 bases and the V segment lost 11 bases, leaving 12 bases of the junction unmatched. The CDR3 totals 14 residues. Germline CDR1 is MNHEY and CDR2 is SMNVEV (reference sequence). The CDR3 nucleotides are TGTGCCTCCGGGGCAGGGGGCTCGGGCTATGGCTACACCTTC. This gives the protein CASGAGGSGYGYTF.

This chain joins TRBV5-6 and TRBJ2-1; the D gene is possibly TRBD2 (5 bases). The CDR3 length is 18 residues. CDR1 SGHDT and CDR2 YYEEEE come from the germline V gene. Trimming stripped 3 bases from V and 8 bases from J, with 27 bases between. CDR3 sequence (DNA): TGTGCCAGCAGCTCACTCGTCTCCCTTAGCGAGAGACCCGATGAGCAGTTCTTC. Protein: CASSSLVSLSERPDEQFF.

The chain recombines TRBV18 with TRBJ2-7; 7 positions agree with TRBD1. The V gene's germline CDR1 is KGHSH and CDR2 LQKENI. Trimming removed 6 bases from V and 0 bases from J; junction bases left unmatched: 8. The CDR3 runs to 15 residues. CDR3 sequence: CASSPPTGSSYEQYF. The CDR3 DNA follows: TGTGCCAGCTCCCCTCCGACAGGGAGCTCCTACGAGCAGTACTTC.

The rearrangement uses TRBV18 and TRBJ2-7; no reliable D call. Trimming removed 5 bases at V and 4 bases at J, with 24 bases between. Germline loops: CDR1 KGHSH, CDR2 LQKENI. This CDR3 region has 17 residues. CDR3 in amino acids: CASSDHVGIPSRYEQYF. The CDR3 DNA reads TGTGCCAGCTCAGACCACGTAGGAATTCCCAGTCGATACGAGCAGTACTTC. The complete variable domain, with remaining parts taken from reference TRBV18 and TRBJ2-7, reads NAGVMQNPRHLVRRRGQEARLRCSPMKGHSHVYWYRQLPEEGLKFMVYLQKENIIDESGMPKERFSAEFPKEGPSILRIQQVVRGDSAAYFCASSDHVGIPSRYEQYFGPGTRLTVT.

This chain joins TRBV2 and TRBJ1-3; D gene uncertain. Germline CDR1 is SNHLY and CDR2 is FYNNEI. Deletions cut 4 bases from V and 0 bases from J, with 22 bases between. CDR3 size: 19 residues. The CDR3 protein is CASSGRFLLGRRSGNTIYF. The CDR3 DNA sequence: TGTGCCAGCAGTGGTCGGTTTCTGTTAGGACGACGCTCTGGAAACACCATATATTTT.

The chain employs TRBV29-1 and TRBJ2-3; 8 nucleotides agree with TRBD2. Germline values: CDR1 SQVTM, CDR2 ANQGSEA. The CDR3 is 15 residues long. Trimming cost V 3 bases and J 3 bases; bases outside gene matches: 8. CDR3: CSVELTGTRTDTQYF. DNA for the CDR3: TGCAGCGTTGAGTTAACCGGGACTAGAACAGATACGCAGTATTTT.

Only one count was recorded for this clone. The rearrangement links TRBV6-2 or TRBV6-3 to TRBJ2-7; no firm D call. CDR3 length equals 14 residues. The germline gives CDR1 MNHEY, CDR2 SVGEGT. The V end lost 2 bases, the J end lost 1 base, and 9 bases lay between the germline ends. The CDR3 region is CASSYQALSYEQYF. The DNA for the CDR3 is TGTGCCAGCAGTTACCAGGCTTTATCCTACGAGCAGTACTTC.

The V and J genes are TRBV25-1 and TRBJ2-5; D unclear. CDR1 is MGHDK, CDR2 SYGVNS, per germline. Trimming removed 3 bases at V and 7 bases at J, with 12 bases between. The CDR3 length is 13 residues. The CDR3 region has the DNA TGTGCCAGCAGTGAGGGCCAAGGCGGGACCCAGTACTTC. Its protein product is CASSEGQGGTQYF. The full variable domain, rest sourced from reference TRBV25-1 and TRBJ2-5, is EADIYQTPRYLVIGTGKKITLECSQTMGHDKMYWYQQDPGMELHLIHYSYGVNSTEKGDLSSESTVSRIRTEHFPLTLESARPSHTSQYLCASSEGQGGTQYFGPGTRLLVL.

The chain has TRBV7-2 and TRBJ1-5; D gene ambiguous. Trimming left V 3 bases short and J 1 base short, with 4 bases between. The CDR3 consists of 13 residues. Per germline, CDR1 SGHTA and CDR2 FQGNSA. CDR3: CASSFRSNQPQHF. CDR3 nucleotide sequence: TGTGCCAGCAGCTTTAGAAGCAATCAGCCCCAGCATTTT.

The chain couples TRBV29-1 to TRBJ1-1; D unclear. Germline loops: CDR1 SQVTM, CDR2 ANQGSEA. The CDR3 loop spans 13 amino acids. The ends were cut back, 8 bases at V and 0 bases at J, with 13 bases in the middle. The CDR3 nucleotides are TGCAGCCCGGACGGAGAACTGAACACTGAAGCTTTCTTT. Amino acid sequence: CSPDGELNTEAFF.

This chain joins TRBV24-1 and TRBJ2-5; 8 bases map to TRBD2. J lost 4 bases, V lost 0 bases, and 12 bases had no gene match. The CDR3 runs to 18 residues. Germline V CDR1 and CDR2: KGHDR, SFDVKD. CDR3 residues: CATSDLPPRSSGRETQYF. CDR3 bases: TGTGCCACCAGTGATTTGCCCCCACGTTCTAGCGGGCGAGAGACCCAGTACTTC.

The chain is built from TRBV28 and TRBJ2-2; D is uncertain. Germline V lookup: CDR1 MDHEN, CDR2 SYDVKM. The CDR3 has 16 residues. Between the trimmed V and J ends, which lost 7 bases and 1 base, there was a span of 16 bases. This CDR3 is CASNGVSWGNTGELFF. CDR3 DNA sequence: TGTGCCAGCAATGGGGTCAGTTGGGGGAACACCGGGGAGCTGTTTTTT.

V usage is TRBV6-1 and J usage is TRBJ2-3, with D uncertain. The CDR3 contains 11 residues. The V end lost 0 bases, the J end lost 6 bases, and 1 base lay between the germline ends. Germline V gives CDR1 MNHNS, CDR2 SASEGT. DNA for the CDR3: TGTGCCAGCAGTGAAGCGGATACGCAGTATTTT. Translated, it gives CASSEADTQYF.